Following are 28 T cell receptor beta chains from one sample sequenced in a study of HIV-infected patients and healthy controls. Antiretroviral therapy had run roughly three months, about 14 weeks, before follow-up blood collection. All unsorted peripheral T cells were captured because whole blood was used without fractionation. Alpha and beta constant-region primers primed reverse transcription of about 500 ng RNA. Alpha and beta chain libraries were made separately by chain-specific third strand synthesis with multiplexing indices. MiXCR was run by TCRdb on the 5' RACE reads, yielding one entry per CDR3 protein. The repertoire holds roughly 4,600 distinct CDR3 sequences, with 5.5% as singletons. The sequences come from blood, collected during antiretroviral therapy. The receptors stem from an adult with HIV infection.

This clonotype was counted ten times or more. The chain is built from TRBV7-9 and TRBJ2-3; D unclear. The V and J ends lost 3 bases and 2 bases respectively, with 9 bases between them. The CDR3 has 14 residues. Germline CDR1 reads SEHNR; CDR2 reads FQNEAQ (reference sequence). The CDR3 region is CASSFSRNTDTQYF. The DNA for the CDR3 is TGTGCCAGCAGCTTTTCCAGGAACACAGATACGCAGTATTTT.

This clonotype ranks as medium-sized. The V call is TRBV9, the J call TRBJ2-3, with TRBD2 matching over 11 bases. The germline V gene encodes CDR1 SGDLS and CDR2 YYNGEE. Trimming cost V 2 bases and J 4 bases; bases outside gene matches: 6. This CDR3 has 16 amino acids. This chain's CDR3 is CASSVNLAGGADTQYF. The CDR3 region has the DNA TGTGCCAGCAGCGTCAACTTAGCGGGGGGGGCAGATACGCAGTATTTT.

This clonotype was seen repeatedly, ten times or more. This chain links TRBV11-3 with TRBJ1-5; 8 bases align to TRBD1. The J segment lost 3 bases and the V segment lost 5 bases, leaving 9 bases of the junction unmatched. The CDR3 contains 16 residues. Germline values: CDR1 SGHNT, CDR2 YENEEA. DNA for the CDR3: TGTGCCAGCAGCCCCCCCGACAGGGGATTCAATCAGCCCCAGCATTTT. Translating gives CASSPPDRGFNQPQHF.

The chain combines TRBV3-1 with TRBJ2-7, with a weak D call TRBD2 (5 bases). The ends were cut back, 0 bases at V and 1 base at J, with 7 bases in the middle. From germline, CDR1 is LGHDT and CDR2 YNNKEL (reference sequence). This CDR3 is 14 amino acids long. As DNA, the CDR3 is TGTGCCAGCAGCCAAGACTGGGAGTCCTACGAGCAGTACTTC. Protein: CASSQDWESYEQYF.

The genes are TRBV7-8 and TRBJ2-1; TRBD2 agrees at 9 bases. Germline V gives CDR1 SGHVS, CDR2 FQNEAQ. Germline trimming cut 7 bases from V and 8 bases from J; bases unmatched to any gene: 15. The CDR3 loop spans 16 amino acids. The chain's CDR3 is CASIPRGLAGTHEQFF. The CDR3 bases are TGTGCCAGCATCCCAAGGGGACTAGCTGGGACGCATGAGCAGTTCTTC.

The V call is TRBV11-2, the J call TRBJ2-3; D is unclear. CDR3 size: 12 residues. In germline, CDR1 is SGHAT, CDR2 FQNNGV. V dropped 4 bases and J dropped 2 bases, with 4 bases sitting between them. CDR3 DNA sequence: TGTGCCAGCAGCTACTACACAGATACGCAGTATTTT. Its protein product is CASSYYTDTQYF.

This clonotype rates as medium-sized. The chain uses TRBV7-6 and TRBJ2-1; no clear D gene. Germline CDR1 and CDR2: SGHVS and FNYEAQ. Trimming cost V 1 base and J 0 bases, with 4 bases left between them. The CDR3 is 14 residues long. The CDR3 nucleotides read TGTGCCAGCAGCTTAGGCAGCTCCTACAATGAGCAGTTCTTC. Its translation: CASSLGSSYNEQFF.

This clonotype has a count of ten or more. The rearrangement joins TRBV7-9 to TRBJ2-1; TRBD2 matches 8 bases. J was trimmed by 0 bases and V by 8 bases; bases with no gene match: 9. CDR1 is SEHNR and CDR2 is FQNEAQ in the germline V gene (reference sequence). The CDR3 sequence is 16 residues long. CDR3 sequence reads: CASWISGGPSYNEQFF. CDR3 nucleotide sequence: TGTGCCAGCTGGATCTCGGGGGGGCCCTCCTACAATGAGCAGTTCTTC.

Sample share makes this clonotype medium-sized. The chain joins TRBV27 to TRBJ2-3, with no clear D. Germline CDR1 MNHEY, CDR2 SMNVEV (reference sequence). This CDR3 region has 14 residues. The V end was cut by 10 bases, the J end by 5 bases, with 19 bases between. The CDR3 reads CATRAGGARDTQYF. DNA of the CDR3: TGTGCCACCCGAGCAGGTGGCGCGAGAGATACGCAGTATTTT.

This CDR3 is CASSLGAEGDLTYNEQFF. The CDR3 DNA follows: TGTGCCAGCAGCTTAGGGGCTGAGGGTGACTTAACCTACAATGAGCAGTTCTTC. J is TRBJ2-1 and V is TRBV7-2; possibly TRBD2 for D (5 bases). This CDR3 is built from 18 residues. Between the trimmed V and J ends, which lost 1 base and 2 bases, there was a span of 18 bases. Germline V lookup: CDR1 SGHTA, CDR2 FQGNSA.

At least ten counts were recorded for this clonotype. The V call is TRBV6-4, the J call TRBJ1-5, with D hard to call. Trimming left V 5 bases short and J 4 bases short, with 9 bases between. Germline V gives CDR1 MRHNA, CDR2 SNTAGT. The CDR3 extends over 13 amino acids. The CDR3 spells CASSKEINQPQHF. As DNA, the CDR3 is TGTGCCAGCAGTAAGGAAATTAATCAGCCCCAGCATTTT.

This clonotype came up many times. The V call is TRBV2, the J call TRBJ1-1; D is perhaps TRBD1 (5 bases). V lost 3 bases to trimming and J lost 2 bases, with 19 bases between them. In germline, CDR1 is SNHLY, CDR2 FYNNEI. The CDR3 is 17 amino acids. CDR3 sequence reads: CASSDLFGAPSNTEAFF. The CDR3 DNA sequence: TGTGCCAGCAGTGATTTATTTGGGGCACCCTCCAACACTGAAGCTTTCTTT.

The sample holds many counts of this clonotype. The chain recombines TRBV27 with TRBJ1-6, with D possibly being TRBD1 (6 bases). Germline CDR1 MNHEY, CDR2 SMNVEV (reference sequence). The CDR3 runs to 17 residues. With 3 bases removed from V and 8 bases from J, the gap between germline ends came to 20 bases. CDR3 nucleotides: TGTGCCAGCAGTTTCAACCTGTACAGGGCTTATGATTCACCCCTCCACTTT. It encodes CASSFNLYRAYDSPLHF.

By share of the sample, this clonotype is medium-sized (0.01 to 0.1%). The chain recombines TRBV11-2 with TRBJ2-5; the match to TRBD2 covers 9 bases. J gave up 4 bases and V 1 base, and 10 bases lay outside the gene matches. Germline V CDR1 and CDR2: SGHAT, FQNNGV. This CDR3 has 17 residues. The CDR3, as DNA: TGTGCCAGCAGCTTAGTACTGGGGCTAGCGGGGAGAGAGACCCAGTACTTC. It translates to CASSLVLGLAGRETQYF.

This clonotype is categorized as medium-sized. The rearrangement joins TRBV3-1 to TRBJ1-2; D is possibly TRBD1 (6 bases). Trimming left V 1 base short and J 7 bases short, with 13 bases between. CDR1 is LGHDT, CDR2 YNNKEL, per germline (reference sequence). The CDR3 loop spans 14 amino acids. In nucleotides, the CDR3 is TGTGCCAGCAGCCAAGGCAGGGGTTCGAGTGGCTACACCTTC. This translates into CASSQGRGSSGYTF.

CDR3 sequence (DNA): TGTGCCAGCAGTTTCAGGGGGCTCTCCTACAATGAGCAGTTCTTC. Translating gives CASSFRGLSYNEQFF. The V and J genes are TRBV28 and TRBJ2-1, with 8 bases matching TRBD1. Trimming at V came to 3 bases and at J to 0 bases, leaving 1 base not matched to a gene. This CDR3 is built from 15 residues. CDR1 is MDHEN and CDR2 is SYDVKM in the germline V gene. Full variable domain (remainder filled in from reference TRBV28 and TRBJ2-1): DVKVTQSSRYLVKRTGEKVFLECVQDMDHENMFWYRQDPGLGLRLIYFSYDVKMKEKGDIPEGYSVSREKKERFSLILESASTNQTSMYLCASSFRGLSYNEQFFGPGTRLTVL.

By its share, this clonotype is medium-sized. The chain carries TRBV28 and TRBJ2-1, with D maybe TRBD1 (6 bases). The length of the CDR3 is 14 residues. Germline loops: CDR1 MDHEN, CDR2 SYDVKM. V lost 5 bases to trimming and J lost 2 bases, with 10 bases between them. In DNA form, the CDR3 reads TGTGCCAGCAGTCCTTGGACAGCCTACAATGAGCAGTTCTTC. It yields the protein CASSPWTAYNEQFF. Combining the CDR3 with reference TRBV28 and TRBJ2-1 gives the whole variable domain DVKVTQSSRYLVKRTGEKVFLECVQDMDHENMFWYRQDPGLGLRLIYFSYDVKMKEKGDIPEGYSVSREKKERFSLILESASTNQTSMYLCASSPWTAYNEQFFGPGTRLTVL.

This clonotype rates as medium-sized. The chain carries TRBV5-1 and TRBJ2-7; unclear D gene. Trimming left V 3 bases short and J 3 bases short, with 10 bases between. The CDR3 has 13 residues. CDR1 and CDR2 (germline): SGHRS, YFSETQ. The CDR3 DNA is TGCGCCAGCAGCTGGACGGTAGGCTACGAGCAGTACTTC. Its protein is CASSWTVGYEQYF.

In this sample, this clonotype turned up many times. V gene TRBV18 combines with J gene TRBJ1-2, with TRBD1 identical over 7 bases. CDR3 length equals 12 residues. From germline, CDR1 is KGHSH and CDR2 LQKENI. Losses at the gene ends were 3 bases for V and 6 bases for J; bases not matched to a gene: 1. The CDR3, as DNA: TGTGCCAGCTCACCTACAGGGGATGGCTACACCTTC. Translating it yields CASSPTGDGYTF. Full variable domain (rest looked up from reference TRBV18 and TRBJ1-2): NAGVMQNPRHLVRRRGQEARLRCSPMKGHSHVYWYRQLPEEGLKFMVYLQKENIIDESGMPKERFSAEFPKEGPSILRIQQVVRGDSAAYFCASSPTGDGYTFGSGTRLTVV.

This clonotype is deemed medium-sized (0.01 to 0.1%). The V call is TRBV30, the J call TRBJ1-1, with D unresolved. Germline loops: CDR1 GTSNPN, CDR2 SVGIG (reference sequence). The CDR3 has 15 amino acids. The V gene lost 1 base and the J gene lost 0 bases, with 12 bases spanning the gap. CDR3 sequence (DNA): TGTGCCTGGAGTGGCCTAGCGGGCTTGAACACTGAAGCTTTCTTT. This gives the protein CAWSGLAGLNTEAFF. Full variable domain (missing parts from reference TRBV30 and TRBJ1-1): SQTIHQWPATLVQPVGSPLSLECTVEGTSNPNLYWYRQAAGRGLQLLFYSVGIGQISSEVPQNLSASRPQDRQFILSSKKLLLSDSGFYLCAWSGLAGLNTEAFFGQGTRLTVV.

J is TRBJ2-7 and V is TRBV30; D could derive from TRBD1 or TRBD2 (5 bases each). CDR1 is GTSNPN, CDR2 SVGIG, per germline (reference sequence). The CDR3 consists of 15 residues. V was pared by 3 bases and J by 7 bases, with 22 bases between. CDR3: CAWRRPGPGWGEQYF. CDR3 nucleotide sequence: TGTGCCTGGAGGCGACCGGGACCGGGCTGGGGTGAGCAGTACTTC.

This clonotype is medium-sized by share. Written as DNA, the CDR3 is TGTGCCAGCAGTGACCAGATGGTCCCTGAAGCTTTCTTT. This sequence encodes CASSDQMVPEAFF. The chain has TRBV6-5 and TRBJ1-1; D is ambiguous. Germline CDR1 is MNHEY and CDR2 is SVGAGI. This CDR3 comprises 13 residues. V was pared by 5 bases and J by 6 bases, with 13 bases between.

In its sample, this clonotype is medium-sized. The chain has TRBV28 and TRBJ2-7; tentatively, D is TRBD1 or TRBD2 (5 bases each). Trimming cost V 6 bases and J 0 bases, with 12 bases left between them. Per the germline V gene, CDR1 is MDHEN and CDR2 is SYDVKM. The CDR3 runs to 14 residues. The CDR3 reads CASSAPGPSYEQYF. CDR3 DNA: TGTGCCAGCAGCGCCCCGGGGCCCTCCTACGAGCAGTACTTC.

This sequence joins TRBV29-1 and TRBJ1-2, with D perhaps matching TRBD1 (5 bases). V was trimmed by 3 bases and J by 8 bases, leaving 13 bases between them. Germline V gene sequence: CDR1 SQVTM, CDR2 ANQGSEA. The CDR3 length is 12 residues. Here the CDR3 DNA reads TGCAGCGTTGACGGATCCAGGGAGGGCTACACCTTC. It yields the protein CSVDGSREGYTF. The complete variable domain, with remaining parts taken from reference TRBV29-1 and TRBJ1-2, reads SAVISQKPSRDICQRGTSLTIQCQVDSQVTMMFWYRQQPGQSLTLIATANQGSEATYESGFVIDKFPISRPNLTFSTLTVSNMSPEDSSIYLCSVDGSREGYTFGSGTRLTVV.

This clonotype is termed medium-sized. The chain employs TRBV5-1 and TRBJ1-5; 12 nucleotides agree with TRBD1. Germline V gene sequence: CDR1 SGHRS, CDR2 YFSETQ. Trimming removed 4 bases from V and 1 base from J; junction bases left unmatched: 3. The CDR3 length is 16 residues. The CDR3 sequence: CASSPGQGASNQPQHF. In nucleotides, the CDR3 is TGCGCCAGCAGCCCGGGACAGGGGGCGAGCAATCAGCCCCAGCATTTT.

CDR3 sequence: CASTPRGLGNTEAFF. The CDR3 DNA follows: TGTGCCAGCACCCCGAGGGGTTTAGGGAACACTGAAGCTTTCTTT. The chain employs TRBV12-3 or TRBV12-4 and TRBJ1-1; the D gene is possibly TRBD1 (5 bases). The CDR3 covers 15 residues. With 7 bases removed from V and 1 base from J, the gap between germline ends came to 16 bases.

This sequence joins TRBV7-9 and TRBJ2-7, with D possibly being TRBD2 (5 bases). Germline V gene lookup returns CDR1 SEHNR and CDR2 FQNEAQ (reference sequence). The CDR3 sequence is 15 residues long. Between the trimmed V and J ends, which lost 6 bases and 2 bases, there was a span of 17 bases. The CDR3 loop is CASSSGLKPPYEQYF. The DNA of the CDR3 is TGTGCCAGCAGTTCCGGACTGAAACCTCCCTACGAGCAGTACTTC.

By its share, this clonotype is medium-sized. The rearrangement joins TRBV6-1 to TRBJ1-4; D uncertain. This CDR3 spans 15 amino acids. Germline values: CDR1 MNHNS, CDR2 SASEGT. Trimming removed 1 base at V and 4 bases at J, with 10 bases between. CDR3 loop: CASSEGYRDNEKLFF. As DNA, the CDR3 is TGTGCCAGCAGTGAAGGTTACCGAGATAATGAAAAACTGTTTTTT.